Shown below are 5 T cell receptor beta chains from a single sample sequenced in a study of T cell changes during pregnancy in multiple sclerosis. The protocol was immunoSEQ multiplex PCR, while the TCRdb copy is restricted to in-frame clones and leaves out a portion. The sample consists of 35,000 to 50,000 clones, 92% of them appearing once. The material was CD4+ T cells from peripheral blood mononuclear cells, obtained in the first trimester of pregnancy. Receptors were obtained from a female donor with multiple sclerosis, enrolled in a pregnancy study.

The genes are TRBV6-1 and TRBJ2-5, with a weak D call TRBD2 (6 bases). CDR3 length: 12 residues. Deletions cut 8 bases from V and 4 bases from J, with 11 bases between. Germline CDR1 reads MNHNS; CDR2 reads SASEGT. The CDR3: CASGRHGETQYF. In DNA form, the CDR3 reads TGTGCCAGCGGGAGGCATGGAGAGACCCAGTACTTC.

The genes are TRBV18 and TRBJ2-6; 9 bases are shared with TRBD1. The CDR3 consists of 21 residues. Looked up from germline, CDR1 is KGHSH and CDR2 is LQKENI. The V gene end was trimmed by 4 bases and the J gene end by 0 bases; junction bases not matched to a gene: 16. The CDR3 reads CASSRTLDRGVLGSGANVLTF. In DNA form, the CDR3 reads TGTGCCAGCTCACGCACCCTGGACAGGGGAGTTTTAGGCTCTGGGGCCAACGTCCTGACTTTC. The full variable domain, rest sourced from reference TRBV18 and TRBJ2-6, is NAGVMQNPRHLVRRRGQEARLRCSPMKGHSHVYWYRQLPEEGLKFMVYLQKENIIDESGMPKERFSAEFPKEGPSILRIQQVVRGDSAAYFCASSRTLDRGVLGSGANVLTFGAGSRLTVL.

The rearrangement joins TRBV28 to TRBJ2-7; TRBD2 agrees at 7 bases. Germline V gives CDR1 MDHEN, CDR2 SYDVKM. The CDR3 loop spans 14 amino acids. Trimming cost V 4 bases and J 4 bases; bases outside gene matches: 7. CDR3 sequence reads: CASSWGRASYEQYF. CDR3 sequence (DNA): TGTGCCAGCAGTTGGGGGAGGGCCAGTTACGAGCAGTACTTC.

The rearrangement links TRBV7-2 to TRBJ1-2, with TRBD1 matching 10 bases. V gave up 4 bases and J gave up 7 bases; unmatched junction bases: 6. Germline lookup yields CDR1 SGHTA and CDR2 FQGNSA. This CDR3 spans 14 amino acids. The chain's CDR3 is CASSSRTGGFGYTF. As DNA, the CDR3 is TGTGCCAGCAGCTCAAGGACAGGGGGGTTTGGCTACACCTTC.

The J gene is TRBJ2-2, the V gene TRBV19, with D unresolved. Trimming shortened V by 5 bases and J by 5 bases, and 9 bases separated the two germline ends. From germline, CDR1 is LNHDA and CDR2 SQIVND (reference sequence). This CDR3 region has 13 residues. The CDR3 spells CASSPIETGELFF. The CDR3 nucleotides read TGTGCCAGTAGTCCAATCGAGACCGGGGAGCTGTTTTTT.